This note documents a single TCR beta chain sequence. In its sample, this clonotype was seen many times. Which antigen it targets is not known. The record has no base qualities; no much larger clone is one base away. This record comes from a study of Graves' ophthalmopathy and Graves' hyperthyroidism (dated by TCRdb to the late 2010s). At the level of the whole study: Hyperthyroidism was considered stable if no progression to ophthalmopathy occurred within 18 months of follow-up. The study used signatures of the TCR beta repertoire to tell Graves' ophthalmopathy apart from Graves' hyperthyroidism and to predict which patients would progress to ophthalmopathy. In over 5 hyperthyroidism patients, the T-cell repertoires found in thyroid tissue were compared with those found in blood. In total, 120 to 150 blood samples were TCR-sequenced: fewer than 50 ophthalmopathy, roughly 80 hyperthyroidism and roughly 17 hyperthyroidism-to-ophthalmopathy patients. To explore V-J signatures that distinguish ophthalmopathy from hyperthyroidism, a discovery set of 95 to 100 patients was enrolled, made up of 40 to 45 with ophthalmopathy and 57 with stable hyperthyroidism. Following sampling, methimazole starting at 30 mg daily was administered to hyperthyroidism patients, and high-dose intravenous methylprednisolone was administered to ophthalmopathy patients. An independent validation cohort was composed of roughly 18 hyperthyroidism patients and around 16 patients who later progressed from hyperthyroidism to ophthalmopathy. Overall results and qualifications from the work: No statistical method was used to predetermine the sample size, and group allocation was not hidden from the investigators. Most expanded thyroid clonotypes with frequency above 0.001 were also detected in blood, suggesting blood repertoires may reflect the thyroid immune response. In cross-validation, the 13-signature model distinguished ophthalmopathy from stable hyperthyroidism with less than 90% sensitivity and 81.08% specificity, while in the test set the corresponding values were approximately 80% and 75%. In validation, the model predicted ophthalmopathy progression with about 70% sensitivity and 72.22% specificity; 12 predicted patients were CT-confirmed with GO in a median of roughly 6.8 months.

Inclusive of the bounding cysteine and phenylalanine, the CDR3 is 11 residues long. This entry keeps only the CDR3 DNA: 33 bases, framed from base 1. For CDR1 and CDR2, the germline V gene lists SQVTM and ANQGSEA. V and J are truncated by 4 bases and 5 bases respectively, leaving an intervening sequence of 8 bases. Hyperthyroidism patients were newly diagnosed, with disease duration under 2 months, and aged 18 to 65 years. Anyone with other autoimmune diseases, uncontrolled infections, pregnancy or lactation was excluded from the study. Clinical symptoms, serum thyroxine, TRAb, thyroid ultrasound and orbital computed tomography formed the basis of the diagnosis. Trizol reagent was used to extract the total RNA, and its quality was then checked on an Agilent 2100 Bioanalyzer. For repertoire sequencing, the TCR beta CDR3 regions were amplified from RNA transcripts. The first round was an RT-PCR using HTBI primers with the Qiagen OneStep RT-PCR kit, and this first round was followed by a second-round multiplex PCR, then size selection and purification. Libraries were sequenced on an Illumina HiSeq2000 using paired-end 100 bp reads. The paper's data handling went like this. SOAPnuke was used for read processing, and reads with adapters, uncalled bases, a mean Phred below 15, or no exact constant-primer or identifier match were discarded. COPE v1.2.5 was used to merge the high-quality paired reads. Each unique nucleotide sequence was defined as a clonotype, and clonotypes were aligned to IMGT TRB V, D and J references with MiTCR v1.1. Only V-J combinations with frequency above 0.0001 were analysed, covering approximately 99% of repertoires. For each V-J combination, a TCR clonal expansion and chaos score was defined as F50 clonal expansion divided by the chaos observed in the TCRdist matrix. Welch's t-statistics and random forest were used to reduce features to over ten V-J combinations, which were fed into a naive Bayes classifier. The Morisita-Horn index was used to measure how similar the thyroid and blood repertoires were. TCRdb ran its own pipeline on the public reads, namely fastp trimming at Q25 and MiXCR clone calling, and kept in-frame beta chains. One record per CDR3 amino acid sequence lists the most common genes and DNA. It is TCRdb's table, rather than the study itself, that gives the V and J calls and clone size. Within this sample are some 1.1 million distinct CDR3 sequences, with 35% to 40% of them counted one time only. Of the sample, approximately 12% falls within the top ten clones.

This sequence originates from an adult man with Graves' hyperthyroidism. The rearrangement combines TRBV29-1 with TRBJ2-5; the D gene is unclear. Sequences were obtained from peripheral blood or thyroid tissue (not recorded which). The CDR3 reads as follows: CSVGGGETQYF. The nucleotide sequence is given as TGCAGCGTTGGCGGCGGCGAGACCCAGTACTTC.